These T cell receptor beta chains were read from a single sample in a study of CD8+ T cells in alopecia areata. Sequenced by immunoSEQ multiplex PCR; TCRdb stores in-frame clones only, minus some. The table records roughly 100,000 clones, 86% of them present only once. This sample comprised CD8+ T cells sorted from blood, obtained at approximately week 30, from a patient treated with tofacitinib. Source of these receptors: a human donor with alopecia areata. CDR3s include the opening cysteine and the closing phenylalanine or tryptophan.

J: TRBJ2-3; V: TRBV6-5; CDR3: CASSYSGDTQYF
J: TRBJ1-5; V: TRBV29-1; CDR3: CSALAGSGNQPQHF
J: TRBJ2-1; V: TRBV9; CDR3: CASSGSGSHNEQFF
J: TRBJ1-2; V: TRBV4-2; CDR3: CASSQDDYGYTF
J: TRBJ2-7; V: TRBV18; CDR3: CASSRGYEQYF
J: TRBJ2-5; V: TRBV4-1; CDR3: CASSQGVLASRETQYF
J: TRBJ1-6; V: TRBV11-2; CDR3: CASTPWVSEPLHF
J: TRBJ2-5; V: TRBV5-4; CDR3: CASSFVQQETQYF
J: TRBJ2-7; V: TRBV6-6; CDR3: CASSYAPGAYEQYF
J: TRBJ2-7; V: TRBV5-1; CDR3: CASSLGQGSYEQYF
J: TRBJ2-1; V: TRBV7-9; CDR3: CASSPDSWEQFF
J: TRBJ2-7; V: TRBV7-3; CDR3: CASSVGQGVSYEQYF
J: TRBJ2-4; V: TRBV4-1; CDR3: CASSQDLLAGAKNIQYF
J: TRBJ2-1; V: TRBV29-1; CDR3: CSVETGHVEQFF
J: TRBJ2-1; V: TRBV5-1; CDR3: CASSFALAGVNEQFF
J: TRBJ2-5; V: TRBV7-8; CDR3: CASSHSRGRFETQYF
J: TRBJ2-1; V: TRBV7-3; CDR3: CASSLFGQGSSGSSYNEQFF
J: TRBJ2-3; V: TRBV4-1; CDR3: CASSQSAGDTQYF
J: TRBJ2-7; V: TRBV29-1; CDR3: CSVEKAGSSYEQYF
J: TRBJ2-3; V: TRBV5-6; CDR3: CASSLTDRGSTDTQYF
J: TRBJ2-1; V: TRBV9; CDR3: CASSATGAAYNEQFF
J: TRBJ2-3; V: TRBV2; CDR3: CATLTDTQYF
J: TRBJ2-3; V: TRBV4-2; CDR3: CASSVEGSGGPDTQYF
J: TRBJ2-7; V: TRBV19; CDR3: CASSPPQGPLYEQYF
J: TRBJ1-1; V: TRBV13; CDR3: CASSLVRTGANTEAFF
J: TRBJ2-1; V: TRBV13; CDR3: CASSFLSSGGTFYNEQFF
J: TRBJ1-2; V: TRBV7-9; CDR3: CASSSYFGQGGGGYTF
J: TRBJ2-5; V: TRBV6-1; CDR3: CASSEAGAQYF
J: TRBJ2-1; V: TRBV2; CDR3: CASSEGLAHYNEQFF
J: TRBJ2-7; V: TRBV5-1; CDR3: CASSWDAGYEQYF
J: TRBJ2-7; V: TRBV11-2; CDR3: CASSLVTSGSTYEQYF
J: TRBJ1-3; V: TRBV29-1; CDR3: CSVEEPSEDTIYF
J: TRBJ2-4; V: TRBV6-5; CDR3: CANPLWTIAKNIQYF
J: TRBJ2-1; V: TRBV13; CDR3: CASSSSLAGDSYNEQFF
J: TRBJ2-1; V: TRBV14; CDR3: CASSQVLAGYNEQFF
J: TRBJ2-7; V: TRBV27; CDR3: CASSFDRGRGYEQYF
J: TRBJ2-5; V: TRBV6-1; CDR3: CASSPTGMGETQYF
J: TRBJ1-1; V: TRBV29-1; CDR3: CSVESNRAEAFF
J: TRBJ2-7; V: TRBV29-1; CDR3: CSGREGASDEQYF
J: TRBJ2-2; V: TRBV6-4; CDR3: CASSDSSGGANTGELFF
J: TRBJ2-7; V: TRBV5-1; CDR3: CASSPLGGDPYEQYF
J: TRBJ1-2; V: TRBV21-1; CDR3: CASSKKGRTDNYGYTF
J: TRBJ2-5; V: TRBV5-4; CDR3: CASSLEYGQETQYF
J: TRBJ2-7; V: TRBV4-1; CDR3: CASSQGASGAYEQYF
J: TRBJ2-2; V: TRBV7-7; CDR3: CASSPKFSGGNTGELFF
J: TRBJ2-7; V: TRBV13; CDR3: CASRGYGDGPYEQYF
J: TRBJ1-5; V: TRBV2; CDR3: CASSDPRESGVQPQHF
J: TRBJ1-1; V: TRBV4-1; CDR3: CASSQAGTGSSEAFF
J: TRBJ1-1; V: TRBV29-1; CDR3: CSLETGGTEAFF
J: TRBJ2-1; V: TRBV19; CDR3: CASSIVPGDYNEQFF
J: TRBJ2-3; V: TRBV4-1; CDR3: CASSHPGGTDTQYF
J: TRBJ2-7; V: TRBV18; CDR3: CASSLTGITDYEQYF